This TCR beta chain comes out of a study of blood T cells in healthy people across ages (dated by TCRdb to about 2015). About the study as a whole: In model experiments, roughly one uniquely barcoded TCR beta cDNA molecule per two T cells was captured by template switching. Donors of different ages were randomly distributed across sequencing lanes to avoid experimental bias. Age-related changes in TCR beta repertoire diversity were measured in the study by deep sequencing normalized with unique cDNA molecular identifiers. Donors were grouped into four age groups: young (average approximately 15 years), middle-aged (less than 40), aged (around 60) and long-lived (about 90). For two donors (one aged 18 to 29 and one aged 80 or older), the study analyzed two additional independent replicas of 1 million unique cDNA reads from the same blood draw.

The library relied on 5' RACE. TCRdb records Illumina HiSeq 2500 as the sequencer. The second PCR ran for roughly 7 to 12 cycles and used a J-beta primer mix along with a sample-barcoded 5' primer. Each TCR beta cDNA molecule received a unique molecular identifier from a template-switch 5' adaptor carrying 12 random nucleotides. At least 2.5 million CDR3-containing paired-end reads were obtained from each sample. The Mint cDNA synthesis kit, primed by a TRBC-specific oligonucleotide, was used to synthesize first-strand cDNA from all RNA. After uracil-DNA glycosylase treatment, a first 18-cycle PCR used universal primers M1SS and BC2_uni_R on all cDNA. On the authors' methods: Normalization of each sample was performed by random selection of 1 million high-quality reads, each carrying a distinct molecular identifier. Instead of being binned into consensus sequences, reads with shared molecular identifiers were discarded. MiTCR, with a Q25 quality threshold and the strictest error-elimination algorithm, was used for CDR3 identification, clonotype clustering and error correction. A nonparametric unseen species model using Euler transformation provided a lower-bound estimate of total TCR beta diversity. TCRdb trimmed public reads at Q25 via fastp, called clones via MiXCR and kept in-frame beta chains. Every entry covers one CDR3 protein and lists the most common genes and DNA from its rows. These V and J calls rely on TCRdb rather than the paper's analysis. Recorded for this sample are roughly 1,300,000 distinct CDR3 sequences; 45% to 70% of them occurred a single time. The ten largest clones capture 6.5% to 8% of the sample.

Overall study outcomes, separate from this receptor: Compared with the aged group, the long-lived group had more naive CD4+ T cells, fewer expanded clones and increased TCR diversity, suggesting age selection. The percentage of naive T cells measured by flow cytometry correlated strongly with observed TCR beta diversity. Bulk unsorted PBMC profiling prevented conclusive comparison of naive and antigen-experienced compartments. The CMV infection status of donors was not known, potentially confounding age-related changes in expanded clonotypes. As age increased, observed TCR beta diversity per million T cells dropped in a roughly linear way, and a significant reduction was already evident by age around 41. Estimates of total diversity based on one million sequenced T cells were regarded as lower bounds and as underestimates.

The donors were some 36 Caucasian individuals from Russia, aged roughly 6 to 95 years, who were systemically healthy. Each donor gave about 11 milliliters of peripheral blood, drawn into EDTA-treated Vacutainer tubes. Ficoll-Paque density-gradient centrifugation was used to isolate PBMCs, with at least 7 million per sample. Trizol reagent was used to extract total RNA from PBMCs, with at least 5 micrograms per sample. For every donor, an aliquot of PBMCs went through flow cytometry to measure the percentages of naive CD45RAhigh/CD27high T cells. Including cysteine and phenylalanine, the CDR3 has 18 amino acids. Just CDR3 DNA is preserved here, 54 bases in frame from base 1. From the germline V gene (reference sequence), CDR1 is LGHDT and CDR2 is YNNKEL. V is cut by 5 bases and J by 2 bases, and the space between the germline ends is 25 bases. As concerns this clonotype: There is no known antigen for this receptor. Per-base quality was not reported, and no clone a single base away is much larger than it.

In this chain, TRBV3-1 is recombined with TRBJ2-7, and the D gene may be TRBD1, 6 bases matching. What was sequenced was blood. This clonotype was obtained from a man aged 18 to 29 in good health. CDR3 region: CASSGEWGSGWDTYEQYF. The bases are TGTGCCAGCAGCGGGGAATGGGGGTCTGGTTGGGACACCTACGAGCAGTACTTC.